This passage covers 24 T cell receptor beta chains from one sample sequenced in a study of spatial heterogeneity in lung cancer. Specified time point: blood at routine non-recurrence follow-up after resection. TCRdb called the 5' RACE reads again in MiXCR, with one record for every CDR3 protein. The sample lists 25,000 to 35,000 distinct CDR3 sequences, under 11% occurring once. The sample here was PBMCs, taken at follow-up. The receptors were gathered from a female donor with early-stage non-small cell lung cancer.

The chain uses TRBV29-1 and TRBJ2-2; D is uncertain. Trimming removed 6 bases from V and 8 bases from J, with 7 bases in between. The CDR3 length is 10 residues. In germline, CDR1 is SQVTM, CDR2 ANQGSEA. The CDR3 bases are TGCAGCGTGGGTGGAGGGGAGCTGTTTTTT. Translating it yields CSVGGGELFF.

This clonotype was detected many times. V and J are TRBV20-1 and TRBJ2-7; D may be TRBD2 (5 bases). Looked up from germline, CDR1 is DFQATT and CDR2 is SNEGSKA (reference sequence). The CDR3 consists of 16 residues. V lost 1 base and J 0 bases, leaving 16 bases between the germline ends. The CDR3 region is CSARVGNSAFSYEQYF. DNA for the CDR3: TGCAGTGCTAGAGTCGGGAACAGCGCCTTCTCCTACGAGCAGTACTTC.

In its sample, this clonotype was seen a few times. The chain uses TRBV29-1 and TRBJ1-4; D unresolved. Germline lookup yields CDR1 SQVTM and CDR2 ANQGSEA. V was pared by 6 bases and J by 7 bases, with 18 bases between. The CDR3 is 14 amino acids. The CDR3 coding sequence is TGCAGCGTCTTAACGGCGACCCCTACTGAAAAACTGTTTTTT. Amino acids: CSVLTATPTEKLFF.

This clonotype was detected a few times. The CDR3 nucleotides read TGCAGTGCTAGAGATCCGACAAGGAGCGAAAAACTGTTTTTT. Translating gives CSARDPTRSEKLFF. This chain joins TRBV20-1 and TRBJ1-4; no clear D gene. The CDR3 contains 14 residues. Germline CDR1 reads DFQATT; CDR2 reads SNEGSKA (reference sequence). V was cut by 0 bases and J by 8 bases, with 13 bases left in between.

The table lists this clonotype with many counts. This chain links TRBV10-3 with TRBJ2-3; perhaps TRBD2 as D (6 bases). The CDR3 totals 15 residues. Per germline, CDR1 ENHRY and CDR2 SYGVKD. The V gene lost 6 bases and the J gene lost 3 bases, with 16 bases spanning the gap. The CDR3 reads CAISSGTGGTDTQYF. In DNA form, the CDR3 reads TGTGCCATCAGCTCCGGGACTGGGGGAACAGATACGCAGTATTTT.

This chain links TRBV25-1 with TRBJ2-5; D may be TRBD1 (5 bases). Germline-derived CDR1 and CDR2 are MGHDK and SYGVNS. This CDR3 region has 15 residues. V lost 2 bases, J lost 0 bases, and 10 bases lay in between. This CDR3 is CASSEHRLYQETQYF. CDR3 coding DNA: TGTGCCAGCAGTGAACACAGGCTTTACCAAGAGACCCAGTACTTC.

This clonotype was seen repeatedly, ten times or more. V is TRBV7-6 and J is TRBJ2-7, with D possibly TRBD1 on 5 matching bases. This CDR3 is built from 17 residues. Germline loops: CDR1 SGHVS, CDR2 FNYEAQ. The V gene lost 5 bases and the J gene lost 3 bases, with 23 bases spanning the gap. The CDR3 DNA sequence: TGTGCCAGCAGCGACTTAGAGATGGGGCCGGGCCGCTACGAGCAGTACTTC. Its translation: CASSDLEMGPGRYEQYF. The full variable domain, completed using reference TRBV7-6 and TRBJ2-7, is GAGVSQSPRYKVTKRGQDVALRCDPISGHVSLYWYRQALGQGPEFLTYFNYEAQQDKSGLPNDRFSAERPEGSISTLTIQRTEQRDSAMYRCASSDLEMGPGRYEQYFGPGTRLTVT.

This clonotype was observed many times. The rearrangement joins TRBV28 to TRBJ2-2; unclear D gene. CDR3 length: 14 residues. V lost 1 base, J lost 2 bases, and 5 bases lay in between. Looked up from germline, CDR1 is MDHEN and CDR2 is SYDVKM. DNA for the CDR3: TGTGCCAGCAGTTTATCCTCAAACACCGGGGAGCTGTTTTTT. Translated, it gives CASSLSSNTGELFF.

The chain employs TRBV19 and TRBJ2-3, with D hard to call. V was trimmed by 7 bases and J by 7 bases, leaving 18 bases between them. This CDR3 comprises 14 residues. CDR1 is LNHDA and CDR2 is SQIVND in the germline V gene (reference sequence). For the CDR3, the DNA is TGTGCCAGTAAGGGAATCAACCCCCAGAATACGCAGTATTTT. Encoded protein: CASKGINPQNTQYF.

This rearrangement joins TRBV5-5 to TRBJ2-2; 8 bases fit TRBD1. V gave up 4 bases and J gave up 3 bases; unmatched junction bases: 2. In germline, CDR1 is SGHKS, CDR2 YYEKEE (reference sequence). The CDR3 length is 14 residues. The CDR3 nucleotides read TGTGCCAGCAGCCTGGGACAGGACACCGGGGAGCTGTTTTTT. Amino acids: CASSLGQDTGELFF.

There are a few counts of this clonotype. The gene calls are TRBV11-3 and TRBJ2-7; TRBD1 matches at 7 bases. V shed 1 base and J 2 bases; nucleotides not matched to a gene: 2. Germline CDR1 reads SGHNT; CDR2 reads YENEEA. This CDR3 has 14 residues. The chain's CDR3 is CASSLGGTAYEQYF. The DNA of the CDR3 is TGTGCCAGCAGCTTAGGAGGGACAGCCTACGAGCAGTACTTC.

The rearrangement joins TRBV19 to TRBJ2-3; TRBD1 agrees at 8 bases. The CDR3 sequence is 14 residues long. Trimming took 8 bases from V and 3 from J; bases not matched to a gene: 7. Germline CDR1 LNHDA, CDR2 SQIVND (reference sequence). CDR3 coding DNA: TGTGCCAGTGATACAGGGGGTTATACAGATACGCAGTATTTT. Residues: CASDTGGYTDTQYF.

At least ten counts were recorded for this clonotype. This rearrangement joins TRBV6-2 or TRBV6-3 to TRBJ1-2, with unresolved D. Germline lookup yields CDR1 MNHEY and CDR2 SVGEGT. V was shortened by 2 bases and J by 2 bases, with 6 bases between the two germline ends. The length of the CDR3 is 13 residues. The CDR3: CASSYPDNYGYTF. CDR3 nucleotide sequence: TGTGCCAGCAGTTACCCAGACAACTATGGCTACACCTTC.

In this sample, this clonotype turned up many times. J is TRBJ2-3 and V is TRBV7-6; D ambiguous. This CDR3 has 13 residues. V lost 1 base, J lost 2 bases, and 4 bases lay in between. CDR1 and CDR2 from the germline V gene are SGHVS and FNYEAQ. The CDR3 is CASSLGATDTQYF. The CDR3 nucleotides read TGTGCCAGCAGCTTAGGAGCCACAGATACGCAGTATTTT.

This clonotype was seen many times. V and J are TRBV7-8 and TRBJ2-7, with D possibly being TRBD2 (6 bases). CDR1 is SGHVS, CDR2 FQNEAQ, per germline. V lost 4 bases to trimming and J lost 5 bases, with 15 bases between them. The length of the CDR3 is 14 residues. CDR3 bases: TGTGCCAGCAGCTGGGGGACTGGGACCGACGAGCAGTACTTC. Translated, it gives CASSWGTGTDEQYF.

This clonotype was detected many times. V usage is TRBV3-1 and J usage is TRBJ1-2, with D unresolved. Trimming stripped 0 bases from V and 3 bases from J, with 8 bases between. Germline V CDR1 and CDR2: LGHDT, YNNKEL (reference sequence). The CDR3 runs to 14 residues. Here the CDR3 reads CASSQDWLDYGYTF. The CDR3 nucleotides are TGTGCCAGCAGCCAAGATTGGCTAGACTATGGCTACACCTTC.

Many counts were recorded for this clonotype. The chain has TRBV12-5 and TRBJ1-1; D might be TRBD1 (6 bases). V was shortened by 1 base and J by 5 bases, with 14 bases between the two germline ends. The CDR3 is 15 amino acids. Germline CDR1 reads LGHNT; CDR2 reads FRNRAP. CDR3 protein: CASGLGQGPGTEAFF. CDR3 DNA: TGTGCTAGTGGTTTGGGGCAGGGGCCAGGAACTGAAGCTTTCTTT.

This clonotype was seen at least ten times. The chain couples TRBV12-3 or TRBV12-4 to TRBJ1-4; no clear D gene. Trimming left V 5 bases short and J 0 bases short, with 13 bases between. The CDR3 loop spans 16 amino acids. The CDR3 nucleotides are TGTGCCAGCAGTCCTGGGCTTGGGGCAACTAATGAAAAACTGTTTTTT. It translates to CASSPGLGATNEKLFF.

This clonotype was seen at least ten times. This chain joins TRBV6-5 and TRBJ2-7; tentative D call: TRBD1 (5 bases). The V gene's germline CDR1 is MNHEY and CDR2 SVGAGI. V was pared by 4 bases and J by 3 bases, with 13 bases between. The CDR3 sequence is 14 residues long. DNA of the CDR3: TGTGCCAGCAGTTTAGGCGCAGGGCACTACGAGCAGTACTTC. This gives the protein CASSLGAGHYEQYF.

A few counts support this clonotype. J is TRBJ2-3 and V is TRBV19; D uncertain. Trimming took 1 base from V and 4 from J, leaving 12 bases between them. Germline values: CDR1 LNHDA, CDR2 SQIVND (reference sequence). The CDR3 sequence is 15 residues long. This CDR3 is CASSIAQDGPDTQYF. In DNA form, the CDR3 reads TGTGCCAGTAGTATAGCCCAGGACGGGCCAGATACGCAGTATTTT. The variable domain in full, with the rest retrieved from reference TRBV19 and TRBJ2-3, is DGGITQSPKYLFRKEGQNVTLSCEQNLNHDAMYWYRQDPGQGLRLIYYSQIVNDFQKGDIAEGYSVSREKKESFPLTVTSAQKNPTAFYLCASSIAQDGPDTQYFGPGTRLTVL.

V gene TRBV7-2 combines with J gene TRBJ2-2; possible D gene TRBD2, 7 bases. CDR1 is SGHTA and CDR2 is FQGNSA in the germline V gene. This CDR3 is 15 amino acids long. The germline V and J ends were trimmed by 5 bases and 4 bases, with 14 bases remaining between them. In DNA, the CDR3 is TGTGCCAGCAGCGTCGGGGGGCCCGTCACCGGGGAGCTGTTTTTT. As protein: CASSVGGPVTGELFF.

This clonotype was recorded at least ten times. The chain joins TRBV28 to TRBJ1-4, with 7 nucleotides matching TRBD1. The CDR3 is 15 residues long. V shed 6 bases and J 0 bases; nucleotides not matched to a gene: 4. CDR1 is MDHEN, CDR2 SYDVKM, per germline. The DNA for the CDR3 is TGTGCCAGCAGCCAAGGGGGCGCAACTAATGAAAAACTGTTTTTT. Residues: CASSQGGATNEKLFF.

This clonotype was counted at least ten times. This chain uses TRBV28 with TRBJ1-3; D is unclear. The germline gives CDR1 MDHEN, CDR2 SYDVKM. V lost 5 bases and J 0 bases, leaving 14 bases between the germline ends. The CDR3 has 16 amino acids. The DNA for the CDR3 is TGTGCCAGCAGTATAACGGGCTCGTCCTCTGGAAACACCATATATTTT. Translated: CASSITGSSSGNTIYF.

The CDR3 DNA reads TGTGCCAGCAGCGCACCGGGAACAGTCTCCTACGAGCAGTACTTC. Translating gives CASSAPGTVSYEQYF. The J gene is TRBJ2-7, the V gene TRBV7-9, with D tentatively TRBD2 (5 bases). The CDR3 runs 15 residues. Germline loops: CDR1 SEHNR, CDR2 FQNEAQ (reference sequence). V lost 5 bases to trimming and J lost 0 bases, with 14 bases between them.